This TCR beta chain was documented in a study of control samples from healthy donors and cancer patients. This clone was seen only once. Trimming stripped 2 bases from V and 0 bases from J, with 12 bases between. CDR3 length: 16 residues. The germline V gene encodes CDR1 SGDLS and CDR2 YYNGEE. Profiled with immunoSEQ multiplex PCR; TCRdb holds only in-frame clones, not every one. The sample lists fewer than 200,000 clones, approximately 96% seen once, with approximately 0.97% in the top ten. The sequence was collected from a woman aged 30 to 39 in good health. The V and J genes are TRBV9 and TRBJ1-3; D might be TRBD1 (5 bases). Sequenced input: blood. The CDR3 nucleotides are TGTGCCAGCAGCGTGGGGGTCAGGGCCTCTGGAAACACCATATATTTT. Protein sequence: CASSVGVRASGNTIYF.